The 13 T cell receptor beta chains listed next were all sequenced from one sample in a study of blood T cell repertoires in COVID-19 (dated by TCRdb to the early 2020s). Library preparation used the immunoSEQ multiplex PCR assay. Drawn from immuneACCESS, this table holds only the in-frame rearrangements with V and J called that TCRdb kept. Clones are partly lost; checked studies trace under half to an unresolved V gene and leave the rest unexplained. The sample data list around 99,000 clones, and approximately 88% of these were observed just once. The ten largest clonotypes hold approximately 6.8% of the sample. Material for sequencing was peripheral blood. These receptor sequences come from a man aged 45 to 65 with active or convalescent COVID-19.

The V and J genes are TRBV5-1 and TRBJ2-1; maybe TRBD2 (6 bases). The V end was cut by 4 bases, the J end by 4 bases, with 12 bases between. This CDR3 contains 14 residues. Germline-derived CDR1 and CDR2 are SGHRS and YFSETQ. CDR3 nucleotides: TGCGCCAGCAGCCCTGGAGGGCGGTACAATGAGCAGTTCTTC. Translation gives CASSPGGRYNEQFF.

The rearrangement uses TRBV28 and TRBJ1-3; D is perhaps TRBD1 (5 bases). The CDR3 consists of 15 residues. CDR1 is MDHEN and CDR2 is SYDVKM in the germline V gene. Trimming stripped 3 bases from V and 4 bases from J, with 13 bases between. DNA for the CDR3: TGTGCCAGCAGTTTTCAAGGGGCGCGGGGAAACACCATATATTTT. This encodes CASSFQGARGNTIYF.

The V and J genes are TRBV13 and TRBJ2-5, with unresolved D. V was cut by 0 bases and J by 1 base, with 9 bases left in between. The length of the CDR3 is 15 residues. Germline CDR1 is PRHDT and CDR2 is FYEKMQ (reference sequence). The CDR3 DNA sequence: TGTGCCAGCAGCTTAGGCCGGCGAGGCCAAGAGACCCAGTACTTC. Translated: CASSLGRRGQETQYF.

The genes are TRBV28 and TRBJ2-7; maybe TRBD2 (6 bases). The germline gives CDR1 MDHEN, CDR2 SYDVKM. V was shortened by 6 bases and J by 0 bases, with 18 bases between the two germline ends. The CDR3 consists of 16 residues. The CDR3 here is CASSSARDWSSYEQYF. CDR3 DNA sequence: TGTGCCAGCAGCTCAGCCCGGGACTGGAGCTCCTACGAGCAGTACTTC.

This chain links TRBV6-5 with TRBJ1-3; 12 bases match TRBD1. The junction had 4 bases not matched to a gene; V was cut back by 9 bases and J by 1 base. CDR1 and CDR2 from the germline V gene are MNHEY and SVGAGI. The CDR3 is made up of 15 amino acids. In DNA, the CDR3 is TGTGCCAGTTCGGGACAGGGGGCTTCTGGAAACACCATATATTTT. This gives the protein CASSGQGASGNTIYF.

This chain uses TRBV27 with TRBJ1-2, with a tentative D call TRBD1 (5 bases). This CDR3 contains 14 residues. Trimming removed 0 bases at V and 5 bases at J, with 10 bases between. Germline V gives CDR1 MNHEY, CDR2 SMNVEV (reference sequence). CDR3 nucleotide sequence: TGTGCCAGCAGTTTATCCCAGGGTTGGTATGGCTACACCTTC. As protein: CASSLSQGWYGYTF.

V and J are TRBV7-2 and TRBJ1-5; weak D call: TRBD1 (6 bases). V lost 1 base to trimming and J lost 7 bases, with 14 bases between them. The CDR3 loop spans 15 amino acids. Germline V gene data show CDR1 as SGHTA and CDR2 as FQGNSA. This CDR3 reads CASSLVQGIIQPQHF. CDR3 DNA: TGTGCCAGCAGCTTAGTACAGGGTATCATCCAGCCCCAGCATTTT.

The J gene is TRBJ2-4, the V gene TRBV6-5; D is unclear. V was cut by 7 bases and J by 1 base, with 5 bases left in between. The CDR3 has 12 residues. Germline V lookup: CDR1 MNHEY, CDR2 SVGAGI. CDR3 nucleotides: TGTGCCAGCACTCCCGCCAAAAACATTCAGTACTTC. The encoded protein is CASTPAKNIQYF.

The chain combines TRBV30 with TRBJ1-4, with D unclear. This CDR3 comprises 13 residues. V gave up 2 bases and J gave up 4 bases, with 8 bases separating them. The germline gives CDR1 GTSNPN, CDR2 SVGIG (reference sequence). DNA of the CDR3: TGTGCCTGGAGTCCCGGTGATAATGAAAAACTGTTTTTT. Its protein is CAWSPGDNEKLFF.

This clone came up once. The V gene is TRBV28, the J gene TRBJ1-6, with D unclear. Looked up from germline, CDR1 is MDHEN and CDR2 is SYDVKM. V was shortened by 11 bases and J by 10 bases, with 18 bases between the two germline ends. This CDR3 contains 13 residues. CDR3 protein: CASRREGISPLHF. In nucleotides, the CDR3 is TGTGCCTCCAGACGGGAGGGAATATCACCCCTCCACTTT.

The chain joins TRBV5-4 to TRBJ1-3; TRBD1 matches 8 bases. Germline CDR1 reads SGHNT; CDR2 reads YYREEE (reference sequence). The CDR3 length is 16 residues. V lost 4 bases and J lost 0; bases outside the gene matches: 6. The CDR3 region has the DNA TGTGCCAGCAGCCAGGGGGCCCCGAGCTCTGGAAACACCATATATTTT. Translating gives CASSQGAPSSGNTIYF.

V gene TRBV28 combines with J gene TRBJ2-1; 14 nucleotides agree with TRBD2. This CDR3 comprises 13 residues. The ends lost 8 bases at V and 7 bases at J; junction bases unmatched: 1. Germline lookup yields CDR1 MDHEN and CDR2 SYDVKM. In DNA, the CDR3 is TGTGCCAGCTGGACTAGCGGGAGGAATGAGCAGTTCTTC. It codes for CASWTSGRNEQFF.

This clone appeared once. The chain uses TRBV19 and TRBJ2-3, with D tentatively TRBD2 (5 bases). The germline V gene encodes CDR1 LNHDA and CDR2 SQIVND (reference sequence). The CDR3 consists of 11 residues. The germline V and J ends were trimmed by 8 bases and 5 bases, with 8 bases remaining between them. This CDR3 is CASRGGDTQYF. CDR3 nucleotides: TGTGCCAGTCGGGGTGGAGATACGCAGTATTTT.